This T cell receptor beta chain was retrieved from a study of persistence of HIV-infected CD4 T cells. Sequencing used immunoSEQ version 4 in survey mode. Sequencing used immunoSEQ multiplex PCR; TCRdb keeps in-frame clones, though not all of them. The sample shows over 25,000 clones, 80% to 90% of them seen only once. Lysates of CMV-infected fibroblasts at 10 ug/mL stimulated these cells. CD40L/CD69 double-negative CD45RO-high memory CD4+ T cells were collected. Trimming stripped 3 bases from V and 0 bases from J, with 4 bases between. Looked up from germline, CDR1 is SGHTA and CDR2 is FQGTGA. This CDR3 has 13 residues. This clone was counted a few times. Its target is unknown.

The TCR was taken from an adult man with HIV who was CMV-seropositive. This chain uses TRBV7-3 with TRBJ2-3, with no clear D. The specimen comprised CD4+ T cells sorted from PBMCs after approximately 19-hour stimulation, sampled from a patient who received antiretroviral therapy. The CDR3 sequence is CASSLVSTDTQYF. The CDR3 region has the DNA TGTGCCAGCAGCTTGGTGAGCACAGATACGCAGTATTTT.